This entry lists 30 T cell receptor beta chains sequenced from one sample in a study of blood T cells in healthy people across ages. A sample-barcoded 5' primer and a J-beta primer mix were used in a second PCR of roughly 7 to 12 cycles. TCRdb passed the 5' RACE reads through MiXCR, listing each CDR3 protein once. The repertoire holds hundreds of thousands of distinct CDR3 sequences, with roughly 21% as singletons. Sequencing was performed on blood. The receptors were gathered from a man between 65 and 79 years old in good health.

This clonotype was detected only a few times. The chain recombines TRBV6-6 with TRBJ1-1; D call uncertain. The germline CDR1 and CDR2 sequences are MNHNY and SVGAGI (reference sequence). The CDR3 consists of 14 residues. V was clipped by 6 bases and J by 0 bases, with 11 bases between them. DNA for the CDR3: TGTGCCAGCAGCCTCCCGAGGATGAACACTGAAGCTTTCTTT. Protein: CASSLPRMNTEAFF.

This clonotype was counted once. The CDR3 sequence: CASSLVGAGVYGYTF. The DNA for the CDR3 is TGTGCCAGCAGTTTAGTGGGGGCCGGTGTATATGGCTACACCTTC. The chain employs TRBV12-3 or TRBV12-4 and TRBJ1-2; D is perhaps TRBD1 (6 bases). V lost 1 base and J lost 5, with 14 bases in between. The CDR3 length is 15 residues.

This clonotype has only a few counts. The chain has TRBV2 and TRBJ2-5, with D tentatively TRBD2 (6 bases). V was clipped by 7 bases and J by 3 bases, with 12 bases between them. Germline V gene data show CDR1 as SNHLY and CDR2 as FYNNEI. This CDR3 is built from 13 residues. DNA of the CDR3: TGTGCCAGCATGAATGGCGGGGAAGAGACCCAGTACTTC. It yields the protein CASMNGGEETQYF.

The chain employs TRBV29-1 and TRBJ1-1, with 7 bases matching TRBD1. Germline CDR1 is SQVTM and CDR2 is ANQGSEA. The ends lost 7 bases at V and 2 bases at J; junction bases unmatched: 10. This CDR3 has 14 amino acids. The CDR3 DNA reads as TGCAGCGCCACGACAGGGTCCGTTAACACTGAAGCTTTCTTT. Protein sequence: CSATTGSVNTEAFF.

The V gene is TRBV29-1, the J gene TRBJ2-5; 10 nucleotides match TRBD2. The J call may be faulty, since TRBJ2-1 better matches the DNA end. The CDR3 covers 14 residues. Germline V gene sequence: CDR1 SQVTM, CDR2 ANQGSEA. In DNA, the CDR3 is TGCAGCGTTGATAAGCGGGAGGGCCGCAATGAGCAGTTCTTC. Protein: CSVDKREGRNEQFF.

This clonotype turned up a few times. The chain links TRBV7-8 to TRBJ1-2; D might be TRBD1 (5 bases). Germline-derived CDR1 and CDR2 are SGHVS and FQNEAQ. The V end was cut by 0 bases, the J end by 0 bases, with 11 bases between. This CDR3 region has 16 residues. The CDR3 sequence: CASSLARDGPNYGYTF. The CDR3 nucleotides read TGTGCCAGCAGCTTAGCGCGGGACGGACCTAACTATGGCTACACCTTC.

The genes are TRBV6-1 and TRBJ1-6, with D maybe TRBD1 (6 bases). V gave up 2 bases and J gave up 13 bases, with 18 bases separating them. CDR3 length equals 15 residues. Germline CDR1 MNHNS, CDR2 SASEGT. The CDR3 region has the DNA TGTGCCAGCAGTGAACAGCAGGGGTCTAAGTCGCCCCTCCACTTT. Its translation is CASSEQQGSKSPLHF.

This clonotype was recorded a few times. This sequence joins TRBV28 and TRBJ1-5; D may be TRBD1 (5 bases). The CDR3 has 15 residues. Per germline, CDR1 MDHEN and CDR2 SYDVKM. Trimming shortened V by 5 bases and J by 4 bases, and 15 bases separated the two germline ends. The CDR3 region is CASSRSGAQNQPQHF. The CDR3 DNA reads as TGTGCCAGCAGTCGATCCGGGGCGCAGAATCAGCCCCAGCATTTT.

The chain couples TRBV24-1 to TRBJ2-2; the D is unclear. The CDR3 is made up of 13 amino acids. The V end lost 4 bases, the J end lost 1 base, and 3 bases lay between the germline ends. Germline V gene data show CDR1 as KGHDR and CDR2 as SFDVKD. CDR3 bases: TGTGCCACCAGTGACCGGAACACCGGGGAGCTGTTTTTT. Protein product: CATSDRNTGELFF.

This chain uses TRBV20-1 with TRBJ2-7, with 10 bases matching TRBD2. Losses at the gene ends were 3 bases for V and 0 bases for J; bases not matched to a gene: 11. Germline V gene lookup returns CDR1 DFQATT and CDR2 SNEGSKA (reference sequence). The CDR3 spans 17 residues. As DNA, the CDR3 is TGCAGTGCTAGGGACCTGACTAGCGGGTCAAGCTCCTACGAGCAGTACTTC. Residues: CSARDLTSGSSSYEQYF.

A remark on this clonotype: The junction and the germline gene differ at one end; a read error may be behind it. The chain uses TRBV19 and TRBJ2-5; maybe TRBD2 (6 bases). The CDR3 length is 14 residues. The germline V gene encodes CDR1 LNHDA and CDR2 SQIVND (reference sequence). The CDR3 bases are TGTGCCGGTAGTATACCCGGAGGGCAAGAGACCCAGTACTTC. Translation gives CAGSIPGGQETQYF.

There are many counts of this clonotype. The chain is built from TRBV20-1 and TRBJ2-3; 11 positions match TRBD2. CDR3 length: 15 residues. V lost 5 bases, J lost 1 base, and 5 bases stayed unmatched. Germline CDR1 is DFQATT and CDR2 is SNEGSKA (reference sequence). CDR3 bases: TGCAGTGCTTCGGGACTAGCGGCAGGCACAGATACGCAGTATTTT. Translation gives CSASGLAAGTDTQYF.

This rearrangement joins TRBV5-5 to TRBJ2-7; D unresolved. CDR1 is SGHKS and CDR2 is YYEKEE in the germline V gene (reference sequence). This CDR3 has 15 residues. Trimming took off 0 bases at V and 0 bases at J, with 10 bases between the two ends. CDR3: CASSLASWSSYEQYF. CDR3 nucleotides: TGTGCCAGCAGCTTGGCGTCATGGAGCTCCTACGAGCAGTACTTC.

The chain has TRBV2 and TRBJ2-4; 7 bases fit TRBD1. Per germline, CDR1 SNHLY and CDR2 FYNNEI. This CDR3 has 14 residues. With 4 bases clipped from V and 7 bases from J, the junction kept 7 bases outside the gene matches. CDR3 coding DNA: TGTGCCAGCAGTGTGAACAGGGGACAGAACATTCAGTACTTC. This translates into CASSVNRGQNIQYF.

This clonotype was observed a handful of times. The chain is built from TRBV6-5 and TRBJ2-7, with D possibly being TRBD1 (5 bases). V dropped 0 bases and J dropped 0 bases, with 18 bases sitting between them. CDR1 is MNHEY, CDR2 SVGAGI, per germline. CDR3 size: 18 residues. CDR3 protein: CASSYSMSKIGASYEQYF. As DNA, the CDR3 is TGTGCCAGCAGTTACTCGATGAGCAAGATTGGGGCCTCCTACGAGCAGTACTTC.

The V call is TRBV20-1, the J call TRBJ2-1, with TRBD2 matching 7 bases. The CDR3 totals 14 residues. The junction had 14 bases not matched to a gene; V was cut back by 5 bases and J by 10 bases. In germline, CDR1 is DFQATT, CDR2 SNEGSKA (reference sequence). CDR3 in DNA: TGCAGTGCTCGCGTGGGCGGGAGAACAAAGGAGCAGTTCTTC. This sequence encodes CSARVGGRTKEQFF.

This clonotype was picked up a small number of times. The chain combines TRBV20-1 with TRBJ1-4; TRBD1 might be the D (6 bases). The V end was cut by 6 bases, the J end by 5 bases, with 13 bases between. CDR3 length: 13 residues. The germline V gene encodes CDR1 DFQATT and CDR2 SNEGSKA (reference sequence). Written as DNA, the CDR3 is TGCAGTGCCATGGGACACGGCAATGAAAAACTGTTTTTT. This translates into CSAMGHGNEKLFF.

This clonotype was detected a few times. For the CDR3, the DNA is TGTGCCAGCAGTGGTGCCACAGGTCGCGCTGAAGCTTTCTTT. Protein product: CASSGATGRAEAFF. The rearrangement joins TRBV25-1 to TRBJ1-1; weak D call: TRBD1 (5 bases). Germline CDR1 is MGHDK and CDR2 is SYGVNS. Trimming removed 4 bases at V and 6 bases at J, with 15 bases between. This CDR3 is 14 amino acids long.

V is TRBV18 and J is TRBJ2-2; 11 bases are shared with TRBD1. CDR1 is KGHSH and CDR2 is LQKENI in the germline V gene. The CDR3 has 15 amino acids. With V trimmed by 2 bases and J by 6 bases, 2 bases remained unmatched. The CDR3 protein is CASSPRTGGAGELFF. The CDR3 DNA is TGTGCCAGCTCACCAAGGACAGGGGGCGCCGGGGAGCTGTTTTTT. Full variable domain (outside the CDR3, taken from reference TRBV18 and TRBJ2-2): NAGVMQNPRHLVRRRGQEARLRCSPMKGHSHVYWYRQLPEEGLKFMVYLQKENIIDESGMPKERFSAEFPKEGPSILRIQQVVRGDSAAYFCASSPRTGGAGELFFGEGSRLTVL.

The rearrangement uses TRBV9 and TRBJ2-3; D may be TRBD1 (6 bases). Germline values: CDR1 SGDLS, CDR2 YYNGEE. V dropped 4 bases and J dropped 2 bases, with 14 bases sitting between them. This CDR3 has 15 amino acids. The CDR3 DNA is TGTGCCAGCAGCCCCCGGGACATAGACACAGATACGCAGTATTTT. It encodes CASSPRDIDTDTQYF.

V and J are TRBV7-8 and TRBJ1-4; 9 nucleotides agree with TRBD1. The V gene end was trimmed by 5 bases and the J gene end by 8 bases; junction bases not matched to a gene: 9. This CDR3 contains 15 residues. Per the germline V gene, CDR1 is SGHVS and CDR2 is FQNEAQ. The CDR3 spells CASSPLPGQGEKLFF. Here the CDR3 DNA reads TGTGCCAGCAGCCCTCTACCGGGACAGGGCGAAAAACTGTTTTTT.

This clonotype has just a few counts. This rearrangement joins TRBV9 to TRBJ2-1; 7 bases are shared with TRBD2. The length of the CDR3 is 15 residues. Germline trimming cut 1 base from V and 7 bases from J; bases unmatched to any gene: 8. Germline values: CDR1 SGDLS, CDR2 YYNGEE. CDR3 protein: CASSVSGVRRNEQFF. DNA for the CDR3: TGTGCCAGCAGCGTAAGCGGGGTTCGCAGAAATGAGCAGTTCTTC.

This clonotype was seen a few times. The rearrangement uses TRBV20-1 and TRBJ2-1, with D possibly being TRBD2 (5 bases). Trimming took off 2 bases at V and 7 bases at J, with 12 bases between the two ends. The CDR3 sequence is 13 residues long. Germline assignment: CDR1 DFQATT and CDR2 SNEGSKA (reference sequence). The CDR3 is CSARSWTGNEQFF. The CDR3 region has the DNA TGCAGTGCTAGATCCTGGACTGGGAATGAGCAGTTCTTC.

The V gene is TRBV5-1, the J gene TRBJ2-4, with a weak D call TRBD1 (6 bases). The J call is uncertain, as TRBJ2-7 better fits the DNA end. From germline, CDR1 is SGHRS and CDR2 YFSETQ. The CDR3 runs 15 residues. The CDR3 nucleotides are TGCGCCAGCAGAAGAAACGGACAGCCAAACTACGAGCAGTACTTC. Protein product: CASRRNGQPNYEQYF.

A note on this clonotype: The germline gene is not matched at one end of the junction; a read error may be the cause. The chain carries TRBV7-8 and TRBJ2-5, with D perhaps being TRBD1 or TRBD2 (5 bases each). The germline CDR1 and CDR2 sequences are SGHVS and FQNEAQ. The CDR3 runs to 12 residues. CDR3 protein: CASSISGTKKFF. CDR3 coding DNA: TGTGCCAGCAGCATATCCGGGACGAAGAAGTTCTTC.

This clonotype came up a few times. CDR3 amino acids: CATSNSREGAGTYNEQFF. The CDR3 DNA reads as TGTGCCACCAGCAACAGCAGAGAGGGAGCGGGAACCTACAATGAGCAGTTCTTC. The chain couples TRBV15 to TRBJ2-1; 7 bases match TRBD2. V lost 4 bases, J lost 2 bases, and 14 bases stayed unmatched. Germline V gives CDR1 LNHNV, CDR2 YYDKDF (reference sequence). This CDR3 contains 18 residues. Full variable domain (missing parts from reference TRBV15 and TRBJ2-1): DAMVIQNPRYQVTQFGKPVTLSCSQTLNHNVMYWYQQKSSQAPKLLFHYYDKDFNNEADTPDNFQSRRPNTSFCFLDIRSPGLGDTAMYLCATSNSREGAGTYNEQFFGPGTRLTVL.

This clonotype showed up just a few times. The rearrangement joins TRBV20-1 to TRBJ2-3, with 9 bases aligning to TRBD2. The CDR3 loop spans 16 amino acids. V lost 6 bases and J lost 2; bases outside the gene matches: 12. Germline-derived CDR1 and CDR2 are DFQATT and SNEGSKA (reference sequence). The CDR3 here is CSAQRSAGGPTDTQYF. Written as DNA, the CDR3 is TGCAGTGCCCAGAGGAGCGCGGGAGGGCCCACAGATACGCAGTATTTT.

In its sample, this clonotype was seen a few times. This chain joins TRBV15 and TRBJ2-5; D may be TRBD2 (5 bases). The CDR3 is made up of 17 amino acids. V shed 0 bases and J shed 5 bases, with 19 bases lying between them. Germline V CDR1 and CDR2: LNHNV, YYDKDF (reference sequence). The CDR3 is CATSRDAGPLKAETQYF. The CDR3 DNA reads TGTGCCACCAGCAGAGATGCGGGCCCCTTGAAGGCGGAGACCCAGTACTTC.

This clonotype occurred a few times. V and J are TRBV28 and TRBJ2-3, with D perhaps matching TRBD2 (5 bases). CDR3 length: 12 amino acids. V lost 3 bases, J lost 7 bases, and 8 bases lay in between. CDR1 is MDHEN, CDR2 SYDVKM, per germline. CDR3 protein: CASSLEVNTQYF. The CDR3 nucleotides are TGTGCCAGCAGTTTGGAGGTTAATACGCAGTATTTT.

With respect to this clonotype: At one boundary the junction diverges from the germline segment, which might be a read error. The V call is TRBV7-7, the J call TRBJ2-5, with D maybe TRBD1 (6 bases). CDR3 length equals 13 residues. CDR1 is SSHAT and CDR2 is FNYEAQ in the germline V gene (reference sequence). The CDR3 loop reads CASSPNRDETQYF. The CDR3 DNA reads TGTGCTAGCAGCCCCAACAGGGACGAGACCCAGTACTTC. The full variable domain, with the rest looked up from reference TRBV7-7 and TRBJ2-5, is GAGVSQSPRYKVTKRGQDVTLRCDPISSHATLYWYQQALGQGPEFLTYFNYEAQPDKSGLPSDRFSAERPEGSISTLTIQRTEQRDSAMYRCASSPNRDETQYFGPGTRLLVL.